This T cell receptor beta chain came from a study of Ad26.COV2.S vaccination and SARS-CoV-2 variants. Turning to the study itself: The vaccine Ad26.COV2.S was put into the muscle once, or twice with 56 days between.

The treatment is: about 20 received Ad26.COV2.S at low or high dose, single or two shots; a few received placebo; per-sample allocation not given. Each sample was drawn 63 days after the first injection (of vaccine or placebo). In the vaccine, an Ad26 vector expressed the SARS-CoV-2 spike of the Wuhan strain. Study results and limitations: Reports say spike-specific CD8+ and CD4+ T cell responses covered substantial breadth after vaccination. Non-spike TCR breadth was similar in vaccine and placebo recipients.

Repertoires were generated with immunoSEQ multiplex PCR, while TCRdb's copy carries only in-frame clones and drops some. Of approximately 460,000 clones listed, approximately 90% were seen once; the top ten hold 1.7%. Comments on this clone: As yet, its antigen is unknown. The sample holds other DNA sequences that translate to the same CDR3.

This CDR3 contains 12 residues. V lost 1 base and J lost 4, with 3 bases in between. Germline lookup yields CDR1 SEHNR and CDR2 FQNEAQ (reference sequence). This chain joins TRBV7-9 and TRBJ2-3; D is uncertain. The sequence derives from a person aged 18-60 years who received the Ad26.COV2.S COVID-19 vaccine or a placebo. The input for sequencing was peripheral blood, taken in a trial of Ad26.COV2.S vaccine versus placebo. The CDR3 reads CASSLGADTQYF. CDR3 nucleotide sequence: TGTGCCAGCAGCTTAGGCGCAGATACGCAGTATTTT.